This entry is about one T cell receptor beta chain. The data were obtained in a study of blood T cell repertoires in COVID-19. Some clones are missing from TCRdb's copy, which holds only in-frame ones; the method was immunoSEQ multiplex PCR. The data show over 75,000 clones, 85% to 95% seen once. This receptor was identified in a man in his fifties or sixties with acute or convalescent COVID-19. The sample was peripheral blood.

The CDR3 nucleotides are TGCAGCGTCTGGAGGTCAGGAACCGGCTACACCTTC. Residues: CSVWRSGTGYTF. The chain joins TRBV29-1 to TRBJ1-2, with no clear D. This CDR3 is 12 amino acids long. The germline gives CDR1 SQVTM, CDR2 ANQGSEA. Trimming removed 6 bases from V and 8 bases from J, with 16 bases in between.